This T cell receptor (beta chain) was observed in a study of technical replicates of blood from a few donors. Libraries were prepared by immunoSEQ multiplex PCR; TCRdb keeps only in-frame clonotypes and omits some of them. The repertoire holds 75,000 to 95,000 clones, with just under 95% as singletons. The source material was T cells isolated from PBMCs. The clonotype was recovered from a human donor in good health.

DNA for the CDR3: TGTGCCAGCAGCTTAGCCCCCCCGGGGGAGTTAAGTAACAATGAGCAGTTCTTC. It yields the protein CASSLAPPGELSNNEQFF. V is TRBV7-8 and J is TRBJ2-1; weak D call: TRBD2 (6 bases). Germline V lookup: CDR1 SGHVS, CDR2 FQNEAQ. There are 18 residues in the CDR3. Trimming took off 0 bases at V and 5 bases at J, with 20 bases between the two ends.